This T cell receptor (beta chain) came from a study of cytomegalovirus exposure and HLA in healthy donors. Some clones are missing from TCRdb's copy, which holds only in-frame ones; the method was immunoSEQ multiplex PCR. Of about 130,000 clones in the sample, roughly 89% were seen once. The CDR3 totals 13 residues. V was clipped by 7 bases and J by 10 bases, with 14 bases between them. Per germline, CDR1 LNHDA and CDR2 SQIVND (reference sequence). In regard to this clone: Its cognate antigen is unknown.

Study-level findings and limits: According to the study, 160 or so TCR beta chains were cytomegalovirus-associated.

The rearrangement links TRBV19 to TRBJ1-6, with a weak D call TRBD1 (5 bases). The clonotype comes from a woman aged 18-29 years in good health and CMV-seropositive. Material for sequencing was PBMCs. This CDR3 is CASKGGDSSPLHF. As DNA, the CDR3 is TGTGCCAGTAAGGGAGGGGATTCCTCACCCCTCCACTTT.